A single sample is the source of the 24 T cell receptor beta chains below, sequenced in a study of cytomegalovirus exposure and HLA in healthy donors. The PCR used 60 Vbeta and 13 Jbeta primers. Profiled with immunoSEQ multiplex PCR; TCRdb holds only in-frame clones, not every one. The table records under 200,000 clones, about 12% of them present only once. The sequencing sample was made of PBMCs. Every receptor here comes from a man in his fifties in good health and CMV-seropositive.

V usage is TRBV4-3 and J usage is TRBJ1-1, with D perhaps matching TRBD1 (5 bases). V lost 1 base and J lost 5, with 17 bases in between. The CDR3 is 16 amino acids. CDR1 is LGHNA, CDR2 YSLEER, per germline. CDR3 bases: TGCGCCAGCAGCCAAGGGGGGGGGTCCCAACGGACTGAAGCTTTCTTT. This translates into CASSQGGGSQRTEAFF.

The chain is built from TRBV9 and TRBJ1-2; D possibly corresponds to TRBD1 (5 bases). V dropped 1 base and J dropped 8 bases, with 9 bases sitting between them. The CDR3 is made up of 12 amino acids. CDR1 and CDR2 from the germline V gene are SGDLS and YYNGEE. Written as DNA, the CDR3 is TGTGCCAGCAGCGTATCGGGGGACGGCTACACCTTC. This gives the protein CASSVSGDGYTF. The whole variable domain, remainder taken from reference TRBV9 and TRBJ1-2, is DSGVTQTPKHLITATGQRVTLRCSPRSGDLSVYWYQQSLDQGLQFLIQYYNGEERAKGNILERFSAQQFPDLHSELNLSSLELGDSALYFCASSVSGDGYTFGSGTRLTVV.

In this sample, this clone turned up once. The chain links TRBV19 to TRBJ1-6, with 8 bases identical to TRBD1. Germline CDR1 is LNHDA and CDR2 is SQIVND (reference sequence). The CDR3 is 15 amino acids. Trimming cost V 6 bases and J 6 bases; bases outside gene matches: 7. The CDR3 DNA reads TGTGCCAGTAGGAATCAGGGGGCGGGTAATTCACCCCTCCACTTT. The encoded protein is CASRNQGAGNSPLHF.

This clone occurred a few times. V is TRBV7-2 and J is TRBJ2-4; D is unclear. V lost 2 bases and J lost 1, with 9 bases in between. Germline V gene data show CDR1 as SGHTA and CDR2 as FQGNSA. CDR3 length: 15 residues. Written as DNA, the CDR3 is TGTGCCAGCAGCTTACCCAGGCTCGCCAAAAACATTCAGTACTTC. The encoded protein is CASSLPRLAKNIQYF.

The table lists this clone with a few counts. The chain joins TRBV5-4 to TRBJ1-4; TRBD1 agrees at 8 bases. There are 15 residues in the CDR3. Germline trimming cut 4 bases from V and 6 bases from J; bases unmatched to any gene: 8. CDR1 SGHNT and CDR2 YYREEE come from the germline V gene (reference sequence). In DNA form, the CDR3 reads TGTGCCAGCAGCGCAACGACAGGGGACTATGAAAAACTGTTTTTT. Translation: CASSATTGDYEKLFF.

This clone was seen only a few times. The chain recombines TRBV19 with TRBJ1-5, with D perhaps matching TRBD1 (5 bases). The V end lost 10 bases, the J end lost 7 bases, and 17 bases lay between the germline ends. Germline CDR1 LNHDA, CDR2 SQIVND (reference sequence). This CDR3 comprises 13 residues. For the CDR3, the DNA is TGTGCCACCCGGGGGTCCGACTACCAGCCCCAGCATTTT. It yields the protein CATRGSDYQPQHF.

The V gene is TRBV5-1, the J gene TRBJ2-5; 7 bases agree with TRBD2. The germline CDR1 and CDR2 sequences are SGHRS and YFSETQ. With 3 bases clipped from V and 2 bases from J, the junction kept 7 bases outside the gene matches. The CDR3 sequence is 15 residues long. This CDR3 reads CASSSRESSQETQYF. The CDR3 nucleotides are TGCGCCAGCAGCTCGCGGGAGTCCTCACAAGAGACCCAGTACTTC.

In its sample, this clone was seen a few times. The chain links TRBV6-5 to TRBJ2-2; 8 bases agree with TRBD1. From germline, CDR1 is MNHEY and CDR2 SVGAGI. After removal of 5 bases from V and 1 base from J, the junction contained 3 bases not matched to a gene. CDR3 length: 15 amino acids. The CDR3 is CASSPGTGNTGELFF. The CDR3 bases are TGTGCCAGCAGTCCCGGGACAGGGAACACCGGGGAGCTGTTTTTT.

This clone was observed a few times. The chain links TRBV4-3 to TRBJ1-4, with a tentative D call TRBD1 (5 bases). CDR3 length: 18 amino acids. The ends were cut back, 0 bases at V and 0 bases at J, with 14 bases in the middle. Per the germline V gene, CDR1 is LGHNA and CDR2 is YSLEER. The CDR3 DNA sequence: TGCGCCAGCAGCCAAGATAGGGGAGGGGTAACAACTAATGAAAAACTGTTTTTT. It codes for CASSQDRGGVTTNEKLFF.

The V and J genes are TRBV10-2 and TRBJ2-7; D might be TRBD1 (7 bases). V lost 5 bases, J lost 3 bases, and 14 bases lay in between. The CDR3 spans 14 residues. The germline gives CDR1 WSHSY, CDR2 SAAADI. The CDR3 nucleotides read TGCGCCAGCAGTCGGGGGACAGTTTTCTACGAGCAGTACGTC. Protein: CASSRGTVFYEQYV.

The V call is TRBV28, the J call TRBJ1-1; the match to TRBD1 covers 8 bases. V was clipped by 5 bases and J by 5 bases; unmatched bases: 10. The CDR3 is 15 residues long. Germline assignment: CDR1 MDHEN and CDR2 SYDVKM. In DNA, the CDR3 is TGTGCCAGCAGTCCGGCCGACAGGGGTAGGACTGAAGCTTTCTTT. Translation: CASSPADRGRTEAFF.

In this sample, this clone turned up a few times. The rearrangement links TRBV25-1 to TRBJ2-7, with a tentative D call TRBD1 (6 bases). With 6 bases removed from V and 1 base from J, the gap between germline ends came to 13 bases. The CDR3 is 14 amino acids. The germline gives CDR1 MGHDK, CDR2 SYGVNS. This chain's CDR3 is CASSPGTNSYEQYF. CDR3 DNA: TGTGCCAGCAGCCCCGGGACAAATTCCTACGAGCAGTACTTC.

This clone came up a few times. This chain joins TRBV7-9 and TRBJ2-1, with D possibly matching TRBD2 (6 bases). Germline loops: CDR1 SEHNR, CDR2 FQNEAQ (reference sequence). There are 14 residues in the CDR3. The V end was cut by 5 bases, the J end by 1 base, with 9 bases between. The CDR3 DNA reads TGTGCCAGCAGCGAACGGGGGTCCTACAATGAGCAGTTCTTC. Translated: CASSERGSYNEQFF.

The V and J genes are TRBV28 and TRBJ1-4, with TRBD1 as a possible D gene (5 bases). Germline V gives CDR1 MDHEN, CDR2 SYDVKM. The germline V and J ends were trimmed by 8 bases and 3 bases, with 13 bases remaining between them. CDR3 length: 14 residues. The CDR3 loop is CASGGRDPNEKLFF. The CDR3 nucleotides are TGTGCCAGCGGAGGGAGGGACCCTAATGAAAAACTGTTTTTT.

The CDR3 region is CASRETEDGSYEQYV. Written as DNA, the CDR3 is TGTGCCAGCAGGGAGACAGAAGATGGCTCCTACGAGCAGTACGTC. V is TRBV7-7 and J is TRBJ2-7; D perhaps matches TRBD1 (5 bases). This CDR3 region has 15 residues. V gave up 6 bases and J gave up 0 bases, with 15 bases separating them. Germline V gene sequence: CDR1 SSHAT, CDR2 FNYEAQ (reference sequence).

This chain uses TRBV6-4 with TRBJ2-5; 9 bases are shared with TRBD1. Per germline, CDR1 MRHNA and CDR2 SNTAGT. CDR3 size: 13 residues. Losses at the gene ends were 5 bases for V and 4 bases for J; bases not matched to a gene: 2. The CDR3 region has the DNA TGTGCCAGCAGTCGGGACAGGGCAGAGACCCAGTACTTC. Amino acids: CASSRDRAETQYF.

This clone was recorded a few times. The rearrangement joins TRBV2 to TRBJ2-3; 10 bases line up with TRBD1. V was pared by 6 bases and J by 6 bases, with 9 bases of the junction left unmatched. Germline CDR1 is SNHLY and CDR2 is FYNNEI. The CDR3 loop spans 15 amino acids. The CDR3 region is CASRQGQGKGDTQYF. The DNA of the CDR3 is TGTGCCAGCAGGCAGGGACAGGGGAAAGGGGATACGCAGTATTTT.

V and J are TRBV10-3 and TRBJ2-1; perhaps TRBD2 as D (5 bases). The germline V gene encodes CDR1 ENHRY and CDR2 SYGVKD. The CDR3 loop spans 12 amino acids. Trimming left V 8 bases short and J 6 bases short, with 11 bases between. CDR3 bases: TGTGCCATCGGGATAGGGAGCAATGAGCAGTTCTTC. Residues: CAIGIGSNEQFF.

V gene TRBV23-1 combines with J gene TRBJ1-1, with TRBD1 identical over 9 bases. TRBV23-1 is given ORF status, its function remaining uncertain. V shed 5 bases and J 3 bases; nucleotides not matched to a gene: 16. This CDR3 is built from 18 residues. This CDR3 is CASSSTADRGSRHTEAFF. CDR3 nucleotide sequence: TGCGCCAGCAGTTCTACCGCCGACAGGGGGAGCCGGCACACTGAAGCTTTCTTT.

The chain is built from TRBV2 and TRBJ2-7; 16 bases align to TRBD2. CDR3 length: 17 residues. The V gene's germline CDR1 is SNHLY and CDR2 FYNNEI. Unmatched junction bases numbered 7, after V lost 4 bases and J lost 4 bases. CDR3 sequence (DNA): TGTGCCAGCAGTGGCCCCGGGACTAGCGGGGGGGTGTACGAGCAGTACGTC. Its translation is CASSGPGTSGGVYEQYV.

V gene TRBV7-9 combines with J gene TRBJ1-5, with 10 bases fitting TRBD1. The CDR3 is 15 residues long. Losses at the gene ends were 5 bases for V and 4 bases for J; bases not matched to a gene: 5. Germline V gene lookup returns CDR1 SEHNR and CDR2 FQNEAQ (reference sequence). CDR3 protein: CASSPMGQGNQPQHF. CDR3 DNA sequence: TGTGCCAGCAGCCCAATGGGACAGGGGAATCAGCCCCAGCATTTT. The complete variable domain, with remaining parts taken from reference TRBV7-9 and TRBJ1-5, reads DTGVSQNPRHKITKRGQNVTFRCDPISEHNRLYWYRQTLGQGPEFLTYFQNEAQLEKSRLLSDRFSAERPKGSFSTLEIQRTEQGDSAMYLCASSPMGQGNQPQHFGDGTRLSIL.

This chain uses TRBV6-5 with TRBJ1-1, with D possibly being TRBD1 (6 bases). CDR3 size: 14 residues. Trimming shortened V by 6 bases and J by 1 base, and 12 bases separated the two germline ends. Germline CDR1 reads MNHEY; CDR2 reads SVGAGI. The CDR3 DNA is TGTGCCAGCAGAATCACAGGGCGGAACACTGAAGCTTTCTTT. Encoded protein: CASRITGRNTEAFF.

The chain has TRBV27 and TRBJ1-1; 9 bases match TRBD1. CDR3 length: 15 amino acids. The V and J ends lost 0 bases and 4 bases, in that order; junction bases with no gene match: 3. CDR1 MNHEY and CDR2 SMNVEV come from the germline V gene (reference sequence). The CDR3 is CASSLSRQGGTEAFF. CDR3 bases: TGTGCCAGCAGTTTATCAAGACAGGGGGGCACTGAAGCTTTCTTT.

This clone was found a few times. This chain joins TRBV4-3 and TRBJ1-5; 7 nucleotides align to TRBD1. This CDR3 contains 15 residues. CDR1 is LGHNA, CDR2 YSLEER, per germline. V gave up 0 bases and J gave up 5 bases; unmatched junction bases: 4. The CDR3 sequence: CASSQEKGAHQPQHF. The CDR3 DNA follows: TGCGCCAGCAGCCAAGAAAAGGGGGCCCATCAGCCCCAGCATTTT.